The rows below give T cell receptor beta chains drawn from one sample of a study of cytomegalovirus exposure and HLA in healthy donors. Method: immunoSEQ multiplex PCR; TCRdb's copy keeps in-frame clones and lacks some. The sample carries 150,000 to 200,000 clones, around 83% recorded once. What was sequenced was PBMCs. The receptor source for this set is a man between 45 and 60 years old in good health and CMV-seropositive. The CDR3 runs from the conserved cysteine through the conserved F or W. A D gene is named only where the DNA matches it firmly. Size is stated for part of the rows, as once, few or many counts, or as a class when the clone is expanded.

D: TRBD2
size: -
J: TRBJ2-1
V: TRBV9
DNA: TGTGCCAGCAGCGACAACCCGACTAGCGGGAGAACCTCCTACAATGAGCAGTTCTTC
CDR3: CASSDNPTSGRTSYNEQFF

D: -
size: -
J: TRBJ2-7
V: TRBV2
DNA: TGTGCCAGCACAGGCCTCTACGAGCAGTACTTC
CDR3: CASTGLYEQYF

D: TRBD1
size: -
J: TRBJ1-2
V: TRBV5-1
DNA: TGCGCCAGCAGCCCCGGACAGGGGGTAGAGTTCGGTGGCTACACCTTC
CDR3: CASSPGQGVEFGGYTF

D: TRBD1
size: once
J: TRBJ2-6
V: TRBV4-1
DNA: TGCGCCAGCAGCCAAGTACCGGGACAGGGGGCGCTTATATCTGGGGCCAACGTCCTGACTTTC
CDR3: CASSQVPGQGALISGANVLTF

D: -
size: -
J: TRBJ2-7
V: TRBV9
DNA: TGTGCCAGCAGCGTAGGGGGCAACTCCTACGAGCAGTACTTC
CDR3: CASSVGGNSYEQYF

D: -
size: -
J: TRBJ2-3
V: TRBV10-2
DNA: TGCGCCAGCAGTGAAGGCGGGAGCACAGATACGCAGTATTTT
CDR3: CASSEGGSTDTQYF

D: TRBD1
size: -
J: TRBJ1-2
V: TRBV15
DNA: TGTGCCACCAGCAGGGATGGACAGGGGGCGATGGGTGGCTACACCTTC
CDR3: CATSRDGQGAMGGYTF

D: -
size: few
J: TRBJ2-7
V: TRBV7-9
DNA: TGTGCCAGCGGACTAATCTCCTACGAGCAGTACTTC
CDR3: CASGLISYEQYF

D: -
size: -
J: TRBJ2-2
V: TRBV29-1
DNA: TGCAGCGTTGAAGGGGGGGACACCGGGGAGCTGTTTTTT
CDR3: CSVEGGDTGELFF

D: TRBD2
size: few
J: TRBJ2-6
V: TRBV7-6
DNA: TGTGCCACAGAGGGACTAGCGGGAGAGTATGGGGCCAACGTCCTGACTTTC
CDR3: CATEGLAGEYGANVLTF

D: TRBD1
size: -
J: TRBJ1-2
V: TRBV7-3
DNA: TGTGCCAGCAGCTTAACGTACAGGGGAGGCTACACCTTC
CDR3: CASSLTYRGGYTF

D: TRBD2
size: few
J: TRBJ2-1
V: TRBV11-3
DNA: TGTGCCAGCAGCTTAGGTTCTCTAGCGGGAGGGTATGAGCAGTTCTTC
CDR3: CASSLGSLAGGYEQFF

D: -
size: -
J: TRBJ1-2
V: TRBV5-6
DNA: TGTGCCAGCAGCTTGTTCTCAGGGGCTAACTATGGCTACACCTTC
CDR3: CASSLFSGANYGYTF

D: -
size: once
J: TRBJ1-5
V: TRBV9
DNA: TGTGCCAGCAGCGTAGGCGGGGGTCGCAATCAGCCCCAGCATTTT
CDR3: CASSVGGGRNQPQHF

D: TRBD2
size: -
J: TRBJ2-2
V: TRBV5-1
DNA: TGCGCCAGCAGTTTCCAGACTAGCGGGAGTCAAACCGGGGAGCTGTTTTTT
CDR3: CASSFQTSGSQTGELFF

D: TRBD2
size: -
J: TRBJ2-3
V: TRBV4-1
DNA: TGCGCCAGCAGCCAGAGTAGCGGGGGCCAACTTAGCACAGATACGCAGTATTTT
CDR3: CASSQSSGGQLSTDTQYF

D: -
size: -
J: TRBJ1-1
V: TRBV30
DNA: TGTGCCTGGAGTGGACAGTCCACTGAAGCTTTCTTT
CDR3: CAWSGQSTEAFF

D: -
size: few
J: TRBJ2-7
V: TRBV2
DNA: TGTGCCAGCAGTTACTCCTACGAGCAGTACTTC
CDR3: CASSYSYEQYF

D: -
size: -
J: TRBJ2-7
V: TRBV27
DNA: TGTGCCAGCACGGACACTTCCTACGAGCAGTACTTC
CDR3: CASTDTSYEQYF

D: TRBD1
size: -
J: TRBJ1-6
V: TRBV5-1
DNA: TGCGCCAGCAGCTTGGGGGACAGTTCACCCCTCCACTTT
CDR3: CASSLGDSSPLHF

D: TRBD1
size: -
J: TRBJ1-1
V: TRBV11-1
DNA: TGTGCCAGCAGCTTATTTGCACGCCGGGACAGCCGATATGAAGCTTTCTTT
CDR3: CASSLFARRDSRYEAFF

D: -
size: once
J: TRBJ2-4
V: TRBV6-5
DNA: TGTGCCAGCAGTTACTCGACGGGAATGAAAAACATTCAGTACTTC
CDR3: CASSYSTGMKNIQYF

D: -
size: -
J: TRBJ2-3
V: TRBV6-1
DNA: TGTGCCAGCAGTCAACTAGAGTCGCAGTATTTT
CDR3: CASSQLESQYF

D: -
size: -
J: TRBJ2-1
V: TRBV11-3
DNA: TGTGCCAGCAGCTCTGGAGGGGGCGCCTACAATGAGCAGTTCTTC
CDR3: CASSSGGGAYNEQFF

D: TRBD1
size: -
J: TRBJ1-5
V: TRBV18
DNA: TGTGCCAGCTCGAAGGACAGGGGGAGTCAGCCCCAGCATTTT
CDR3: CASSKDRGSQPQHF

D: -
size: -
J: TRBJ1-1
V: TRBV30
DNA: TGTGCCTGGACTGGGGGGTGGGCCACTGAAGCTTTCTTT
CDR3: CAWTGGWATEAFF

D: -
size: -
J: TRBJ1-4
V: TRBV21-1
DNA: TGTGCCAGCAGGGGGACAGGACGCTATGAAAAACTGTTTTTT
CDR3: CASRGTGRYEKLFF

D: -
size: -
J: TRBJ2-5
V: TRBV6-1
DNA: TGTGCCAGCAGTGGGACGGGAACAACAGAGACCCAGTACTTC
CDR3: CASSGTGTTETQYF

D: -
size: -
J: TRBJ2-7
V: TRBV7-9
DNA: TGTGCCAGCAGCTTAATACAGGGCTACGAGCAGTACTTC
CDR3: CASSLIQGYEQYF

D: -
size: -
J: TRBJ2-2
V: TRBV28
DNA: TGTGCCAGCAGTTTACCAGGAGGGGAGCTGTTTTTT
CDR3: CASSLPGGELFF

D: TRBD1
size: -
J: TRBJ1-1
V: TRBV5-6
DNA: TGTGCCAGCAGCCTCACAGGGGCCCCCGAAGCTTTCTTT
CDR3: CASSLTGAPEAFF

D: TRBD1
size: -
J: TRBJ1-2
V: TRBV6-1
DNA: TGTGCCAGCAATGTCGGGACAGGGACTAACTATGGCTACACCTTC
CDR3: CASNVGTGTNYGYTF

D: TRBD2
size: -
J: TRBJ2-2
V: TRBV6-1
DNA: TGTGCCAGCAGTGAAGCGGGGGGGGTAGGGGAGCTGTTTTTT
CDR3: CASSEAGGVGELFF

D: -
size: -
J: TRBJ2-3
V: TRBV11-2
DNA: TGTGCCAGCAGCTTAGAGGTCCAGTTAGATACGCAGTATTTT
CDR3: CASSLEVQLDTQYF

D: TRBD2
size: -
J: TRBJ2-1
V: TRBV11-2
DNA: TGTGCCAGCAGCTCTCTCAGGACTAGCGGAGGCTCCTACAATGAGCAGTTCTTC
CDR3: CASSSLRTSGGSYNEQFF

D: TRBD2
size: -
J: TRBJ2-3
V: TRBV7-9
DNA: TGTGCCAGCAGCTTAGGGATTAGCGGGGACACAGATACGCAGTATTTT
CDR3: CASSLGISGDTDTQYF

D: -
size: -
J: TRBJ2-7
V: TRBV28
DNA: TGTGCCAGCAGTTTTGCCCAGTCCTACGAGCAGTACTTC
CDR3: CASSFAQSYEQYF

D: -
size: -
J: TRBJ1-5
V: TRBV30
DNA: TGTGCCTGGAGTGTTGTAGGGAGTAGCAATCAGCCCCAGCATTTT
CDR3: CAWSVVGSSNQPQHF

D: -
size: once
J: TRBJ1-5
V: TRBV18
DNA: TGTGCCAGCTCACCAAGCAGGGATCAGCCCCAGCATTTT
CDR3: CASSPSRDQPQHF

D: -
size: -
J: TRBJ2-7
V: TRBV7-9
DNA: TGTGCCAGCGTTAGGGGCGGAGACTCCTACGAGCAGTACTTC
CDR3: CASVRGGDSYEQYF

D: -
size: -
J: TRBJ2-7
V: TRBV5-1
DNA: TGCGCCAGCAGCTTAGGACATAGCTCCTACGAGCAGTACTTC
CDR3: CASSLGHSSYEQYF

D: TRBD1
size: -
J: TRBJ2-7
V: TRBV7-8
DNA: TGTGCCAGCAGCAACACCCTGGGACAGGGGGGAGAGCAGTACTTC
CDR3: CASSNTLGQGGEQYF

D: -
size: -
J: TRBJ1-5
V: TRBV7-6
DNA: TGTGCCAGCAGCTTAGGAGGCGCCGATCAGCCCCAGCATTTT
CDR3: CASSLGGADQPQHF

D: TRBD2
size: -
J: TRBJ2-1
V: TRBV18
DNA: TGTGCCAGCTCACGCCCGGGACTAGCGGACAATGAGCAGTTCTTC
CDR3: CASSRPGLADNEQFF

D: TRBD1
size: -
J: TRBJ2-7
V: TRBV29-1
DNA: TGCAGCGTTGGTGAAGGACAGGGTGGGTACGAGCAGTACTTC
CDR3: CSVGEGQGGYEQYF

D: -
size: -
J: TRBJ2-3
V: TRBV2
DNA: TGTGCCAGCAGTGAATTTACTCTTCCAAGCACAGATACGCAGTATTTT
CDR3: CASSEFTLPSTDTQYF

D: -
size: -
J: TRBJ2-1
V: TRBV27
DNA: TGTGCCAGCAGTACCGCTAGCTCCTACAATGAGCAGTTCTTC
CDR3: CASSTASSYNEQFF

D: TRBD1
size: -
J: TRBJ2-7
V: TRBV5-6
DNA: TGTGCCAGCAGCTTGGACCCAGGGGGATACGAGCAGTACTTC
CDR3: CASSLDPGGYEQYF

D: -
size: -
J: TRBJ1-1
V: TRBV11-2
DNA: TGTGCCAGCAGCTCCCAGACAGGGAACACTGAAGCTTTCTTT
CDR3: CASSSQTGNTEAFF

D: TRBD2
size: -
J: TRBJ2-1
V: TRBV7-9
DNA: TGTGCCAGCAGCTTAGTGGTAGCGGGAACCTACAATGAGCAGTTCTTC
CDR3: CASSLVVAGTYNEQFF

D: -
size: few
J: TRBJ2-7
V: TRBV2
DNA: TGTGCCTCATCACAGGGTGGCACCTACGAGCAGTACTTC
CDR3: CASSQGGTYEQYF

D: TRBD2
size: -
J: TRBJ2-7
V: TRBV9
DNA: TGTGCCAGCAGCCCTCGAGGGACTAGCGGTTCCTACGAGCAGTACTTC
CDR3: CASSPRGTSGSYEQYF

D: -
size: -
J: TRBJ2-7
V: TRBV6-5
DNA: TGTGCCAGCAGTTACAGGCAGGCCCCCTACGAGCAGTACTTC
CDR3: CASSYRQAPYEQYF

D: -
size: -
J: TRBJ2-7
V: TRBV5-1
DNA: TGCGCCAGCAGCTTGGCCTGGGACACCGGGGAGCAGTACTTC
CDR3: CASSLAWDTGEQYF

D: TRBD1
size: -
J: TRBJ1-5
V: TRBV29-1
DNA: TGCAGCGTGGGACAGGGCAATCAGCCCCAGCATTTT
CDR3: CSVGQGNQPQHF

D: TRBD1
size: -
J: TRBJ1-4
V: TRBV5-5
DNA: TGTGCCAGCAGTCTTCGACAGGGCACTAATGAAAAACTGTTTTTT
CDR3: CASSLRQGTNEKLFF

D: TRBD1
size: -
J: TRBJ1-5
V: TRBV28
DNA: TGTGCCAGCAGTTTCGACAGGGGCCGCAATCAGCCCCAGCATTTT
CDR3: CASSFDRGRNQPQHF